This paragraph covers one TCR beta chain sequence. Its antigen is still unknown. The record originates from a study of T cells in Graves' hyperthyroidism and ophthalmopathy. Trimming removed 0 bases from V and 4 bases from J; junction bases left unmatched: 16. This CDR3 has 19 residues. The germline V gene encodes CDR1 LNHNV and CDR2 YYDKDF (reference sequence). Amplification of TCR beta CDR3 regions was performed using RNA transcripts as template. Initially, a first-round RT-PCR of the TCR CDR3 employed the HTBI primer set. TCRdb reanalysed the multiplex PCR reads using MiXCR and keeps one entry per CDR3 protein. The sample lists about 570,000 distinct CDR3 sequences; approximately 44% were seen once. Regarding the study as a whole: Using 13 V-J features, a model discriminated ophthalmopathy from stable hyperthyroidism.

This chain uses TRBV15 with TRBJ1-1; 8 nucleotides align to TRBD1. This TCR was sampled from an adult woman with Graves' disease, either hyperthyroidism or ophthalmopathy (not recorded which). The sequencing input was peripheral blood or thyroid tissue (not recorded which). The CDR3 region has the DNA TGTGCCACCAGCAGAGATGGCAGGGGGCAAGGTAGGGGAACCACTGAAGCTTTCTTT. This translates into CATSRDGRGQGRGTTEAFF.